The clone carrying this T cell receptor beta chain was detected only a few times. What it binds is not known. The sample is drawn from a study of breast tumors, draining lymph nodes, adjacent tissues. Study-wide points: Compared with lymph nodes, tumors were less diverse; compared with nontumor tissue, more.

Looked up from germline, CDR1 is MNHEY and CDR2 is SVGAGI. The length of the CDR3 is 16 residues. The J segment lost 0 bases and the V segment lost 8 bases, leaving 11 bases of the junction unmatched. TCRdb ran MiXCR on the multiplex PCR reads and lists one entry per CDR3 protein. The data hold tens of thousands of distinct CDR3 sequences, with around 52% observed a single time. This rearrangement joins TRBV6-5 to TRBJ2-7; the match to TRBD2 covers 9 bases. The sequenced sample consisted of breast tumor tissue. This sequence was found in a female donor with breast cancer. Some clones in this sample may be carry-over from other donors' samples. CDR3 DNA: TGTGCCAGCGGGTACAACCTAGCGGGGAGCTCCTACGAGCAGTACTTC. Protein: CASGYNLAGSSYEQYF.